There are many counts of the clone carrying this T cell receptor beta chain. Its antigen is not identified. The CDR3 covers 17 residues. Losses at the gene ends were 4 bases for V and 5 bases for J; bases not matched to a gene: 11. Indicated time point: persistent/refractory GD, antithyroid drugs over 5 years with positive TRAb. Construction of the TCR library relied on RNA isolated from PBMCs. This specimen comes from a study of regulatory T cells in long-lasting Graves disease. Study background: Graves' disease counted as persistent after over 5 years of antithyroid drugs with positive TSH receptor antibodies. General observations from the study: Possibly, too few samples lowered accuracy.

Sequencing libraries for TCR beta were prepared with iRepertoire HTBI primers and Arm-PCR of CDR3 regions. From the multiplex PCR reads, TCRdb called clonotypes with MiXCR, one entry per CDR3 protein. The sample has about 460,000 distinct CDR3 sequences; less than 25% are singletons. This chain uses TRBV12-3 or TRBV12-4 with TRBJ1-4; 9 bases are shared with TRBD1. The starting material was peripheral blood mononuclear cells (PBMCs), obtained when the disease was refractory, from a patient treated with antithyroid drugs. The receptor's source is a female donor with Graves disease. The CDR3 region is CASSSNHYRGPNEKLFF. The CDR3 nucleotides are TGTGCCAGCAGTTCGAACCATTACAGGGGGCCCAATGAAAAACTGTTTTTT.